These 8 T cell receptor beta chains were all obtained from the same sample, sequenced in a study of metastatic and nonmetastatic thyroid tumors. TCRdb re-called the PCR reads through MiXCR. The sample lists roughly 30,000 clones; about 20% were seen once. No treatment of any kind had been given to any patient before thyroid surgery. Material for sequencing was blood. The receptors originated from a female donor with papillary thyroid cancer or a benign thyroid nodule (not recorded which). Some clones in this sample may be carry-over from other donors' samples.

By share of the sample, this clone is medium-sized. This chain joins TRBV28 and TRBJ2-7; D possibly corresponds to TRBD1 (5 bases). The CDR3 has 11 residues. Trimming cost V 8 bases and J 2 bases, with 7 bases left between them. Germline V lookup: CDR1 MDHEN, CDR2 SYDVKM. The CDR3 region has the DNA TGTGCCAGCGAAGGGGCCTACGAGCAGTACTTC. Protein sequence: CASEGAYEQYF.

CDR3 residues: CASSLTGDEQYF. The CDR3 region has the DNA TGTGCCAGCAGTTTGACAGGGGACGAGCAGTACTTC. The chain employs TRBV6-9 and TRBJ2-7, with 8 bases aligning to TRBD1. Looked up from germline, CDR1 is MNHGY and CDR2 is SVAAGI. This CDR3 has 12 residues. Trimming at V came to 4 bases and at J to 5 bases, leaving 1 base not matched to a gene.

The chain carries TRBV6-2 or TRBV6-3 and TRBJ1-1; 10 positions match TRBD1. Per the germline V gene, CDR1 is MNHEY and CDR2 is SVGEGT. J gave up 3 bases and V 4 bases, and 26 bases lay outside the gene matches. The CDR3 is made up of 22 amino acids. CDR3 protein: CASSFRVPGQGFGLSPDTEAFF. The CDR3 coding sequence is TGTGCCAGCAGTTTCCGAGTCCCGGGACAGGGGTTTGGGCTCTCTCCGGACACTGAAGCTTTCTTT.

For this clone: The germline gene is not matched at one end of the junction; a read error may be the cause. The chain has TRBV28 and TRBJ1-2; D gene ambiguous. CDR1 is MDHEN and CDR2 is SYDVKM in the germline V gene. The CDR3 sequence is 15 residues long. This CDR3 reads CASNRVEGCNYCYTF. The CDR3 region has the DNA TGTGCCAGCAATAGGGTGGAAGGGTGTAACTATTGCTACACCTTC.

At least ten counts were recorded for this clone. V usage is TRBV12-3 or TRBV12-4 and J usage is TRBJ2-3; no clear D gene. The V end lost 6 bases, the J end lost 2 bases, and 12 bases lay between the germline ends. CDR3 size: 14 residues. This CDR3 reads CASRRRVSTDTQYF. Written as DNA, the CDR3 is TGTGCCAGCAGGCGTAGGGTGTCCACAGATACGCAGTATTTT.

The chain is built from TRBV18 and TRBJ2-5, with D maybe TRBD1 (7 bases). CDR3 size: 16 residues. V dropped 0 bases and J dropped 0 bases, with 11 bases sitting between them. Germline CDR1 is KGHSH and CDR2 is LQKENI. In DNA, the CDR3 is TGTGCCAGCTCACCACCGGGCAGGGGGGACCAAGAGACCCAGTACTTC. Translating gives CASSPPGRGDQETQYF.

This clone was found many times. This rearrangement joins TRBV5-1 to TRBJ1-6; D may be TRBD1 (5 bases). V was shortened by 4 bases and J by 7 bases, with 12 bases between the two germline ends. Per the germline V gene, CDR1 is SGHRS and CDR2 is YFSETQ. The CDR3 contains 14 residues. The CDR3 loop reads CASSLSGKNSPLHF. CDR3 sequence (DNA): TGCGCCAGCAGCCTGTCAGGGAAGAATTCACCCCTCCACTTT.

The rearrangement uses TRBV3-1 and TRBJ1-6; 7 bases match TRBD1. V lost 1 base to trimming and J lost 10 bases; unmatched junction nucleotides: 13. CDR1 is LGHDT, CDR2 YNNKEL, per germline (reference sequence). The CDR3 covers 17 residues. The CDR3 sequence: CASSQGQPGGLSSPLHF. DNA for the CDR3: TGTGCCAGCAGCCAAGGTCAGCCAGGGGGGCTATCGTCACCCCTCCACTTT.